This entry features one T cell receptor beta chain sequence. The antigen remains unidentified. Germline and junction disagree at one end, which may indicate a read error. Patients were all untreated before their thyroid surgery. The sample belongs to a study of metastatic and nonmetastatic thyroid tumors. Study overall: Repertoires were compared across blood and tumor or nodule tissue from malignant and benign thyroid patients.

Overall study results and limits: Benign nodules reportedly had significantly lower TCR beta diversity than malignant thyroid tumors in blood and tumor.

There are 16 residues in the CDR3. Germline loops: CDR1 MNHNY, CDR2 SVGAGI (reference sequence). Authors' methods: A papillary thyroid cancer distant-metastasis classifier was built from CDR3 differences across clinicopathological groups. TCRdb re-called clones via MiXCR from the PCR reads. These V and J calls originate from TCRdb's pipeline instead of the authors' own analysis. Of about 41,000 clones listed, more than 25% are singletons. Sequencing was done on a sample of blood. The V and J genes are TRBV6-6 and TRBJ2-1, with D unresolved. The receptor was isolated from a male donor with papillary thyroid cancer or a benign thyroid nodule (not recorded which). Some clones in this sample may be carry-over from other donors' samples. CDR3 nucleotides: TGCGCCAGCAGTTACTCGGTCCTCCGCTCCTACAATGAGCAGTTCTTC. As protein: CASSYSVLRSYNEQFF.